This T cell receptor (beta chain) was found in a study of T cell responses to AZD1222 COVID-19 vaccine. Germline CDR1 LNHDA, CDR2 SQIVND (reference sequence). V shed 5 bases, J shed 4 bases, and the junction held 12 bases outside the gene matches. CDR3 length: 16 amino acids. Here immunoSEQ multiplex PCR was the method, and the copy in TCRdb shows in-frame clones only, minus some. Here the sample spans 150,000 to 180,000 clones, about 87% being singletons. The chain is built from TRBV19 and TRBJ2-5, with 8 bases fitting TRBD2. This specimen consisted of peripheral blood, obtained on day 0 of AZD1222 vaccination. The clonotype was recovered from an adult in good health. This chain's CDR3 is CASSPTGGLARETQYF. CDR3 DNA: TGTGCCAGTAGTCCCACCGGAGGACTAGCCCGAGAGACCCAGTACTTC.